The clone carrying this TCR beta chain has a handful of counts. Its antigen is undetermined. The data originate from a study of metastatic and nonmetastatic thyroid tumors. Background on the study: Patients with malignant and benign thyroid disease provided blood and tumor or nodule tissue, whose repertoires were compared. Findings and caveats of the study: In blood and tumor, TCR beta diversity was reportedly significantly higher in malignant thyroid tumors than in benign nodules.

Among the patients, none had received any treatment before thyroid surgery. In the authors' methods: The study took CDR3 differences across clinicopathological groups and made a distant-metastasis classifier for papillary thyroid cancer from them. TCRdb re-called the PCR reads with MiXCR. TCRdb, rather than the study authors, made the V and J calls. The sample records 50,000 or so clones, 20% to 25% being singletons. The CDR3 loop spans 13 amino acids. Germline V gives CDR1 SGHAT, CDR2 FQNNGV. V was shortened by 1 base and J by 2 bases, with 6 bases between the two germline ends. The receptor comes from a male donor with papillary thyroid cancer or a benign thyroid nodule (not recorded which). Some clones in this sample may be carry-over from other donors' samples. The chain is built from TRBV11-2 and TRBJ2-7; D not certain. Sequencing used blood. The CDR3 DNA is TGTGCCAGCAGCTTAGTCCAGGCCTACGAGCAGTACTTC. Amino acids: CASSLVQAYEQYF.